Listed here are 15 T cell receptor beta chains from one sample, sequenced in a study of regulatory T cells in long-lasting Graves disease. The time point here: newly diagnosed GD, antithyroid drugs for less than 3 months. After RNA was extracted from PBMCs, the TCR library was made from it. iRepertoire HTBI primers and Arm-PCR of CDR3 regions built TCR beta libraries. TCRdb fed the multiplex PCR reads into MiXCR, producing one record per CDR3 protein. The table includes about 460,000 distinct CDR3 sequences, about 14% detected once. Another study also made use of these data, one on T cells in Graves' hyperthyroidism and ophthalmopathy.

Sequenced here: peripheral blood mononuclear cells (PBMCs), sampled at new diagnosis, from a patient treated with antithyroid drugs. These receptors were collected from a woman in her 50s with Graves disease.

The sample holds a few counts of this clonotype. V is TRBV6-9 and J is TRBJ2-7; a possible D gene is TRBD2 (6 bases). V lost 3 bases and J lost 3, with 12 bases in between. The CDR3 covers 14 residues. Germline V gives CDR1 MNHGY, CDR2 SVAAGI. CDR3 residues: CASSYGGMRYEQYF. CDR3 bases: TGTGCCAGCAGTTACGGGGGAATGCGCTACGAGCAGTACTTC.

This clonotype was seen many times. V and J are TRBV12-3 or TRBV12-4 and TRBJ1-4; weak D call: TRBD1 (6 bases). The CDR3 contains 15 residues. Trimming left V 5 bases short and J 7 bases short, with 17 bases between. Here the CDR3 reads CASSPWGGGTEKLFF. CDR3 in DNA: TGTGCCAGCAGTCCATGGGGAGGGGGGACTGAAAAACTGTTTTTT.

V is TRBV7-2 and J is TRBJ1-5, with 8 positions matching TRBD1. V dropped 4 bases and J dropped 7; count of bases not matched to a gene: 3. This CDR3 contains 13 residues. Germline CDR1 is SGHTA and CDR2 is FQGNSA. CDR3 loop: CASSSQGVQPQHF. CDR3 coding DNA: TGTGCCAGCAGCTCACAGGGGGTACAGCCCCAGCATTTT.

This clonotype was recorded a few times. V gene TRBV5-1 combines with J gene TRBJ2-5, with D maybe TRBD2 (5 bases). In germline, CDR1 is SGHRS, CDR2 YFSETQ. V dropped 0 bases and J dropped 2 bases, with 14 bases sitting between them. The CDR3 is 16 amino acids. CDR3 sequence reads: CASSLANSLAQETQYF. The CDR3, as DNA: TGCGCCAGCAGCTTGGCCAACAGCCTAGCTCAAGAGACCCAGTACTTC.

This chain uses TRBV5-1 with TRBJ2-1; TRBD1 agrees at 8 bases. The CDR3 sequence is 15 residues long. Losses at the gene ends were 2 bases for V and 5 bases for J; bases not matched to a gene: 6. The germline gives CDR1 SGHRS, CDR2 YFSETQ. CDR3 in DNA: TGCGCCAGCAGCTTAGGACAGGGAAGCCACAATGAGCAGTTCTTC. This codes for CASSLGQGSHNEQFF.

In its sample, this clonotype was seen a few times. The chain has TRBV27 and TRBJ1-2, with D tentatively TRBD1 (6 bases). Trimming shortened V by 1 base and J by 5 bases, and 17 bases separated the two germline ends. The CDR3 is 16 amino acids. Germline values: CDR1 MNHEY, CDR2 SMNVEV (reference sequence). The CDR3 spells CASSLLAGGGSYGYTF. The CDR3, as DNA: TGTGCCAGCAGTTTATTGGCGGGGGGCGGTTCGTATGGCTACACCTTC.

A word on this clonotype: A read error may explain this, as a much larger clone is one base away. The V gene is TRBV10-3, the J gene TRBJ2-1, with 7 nucleotides matching TRBD2. CDR3 length: 15 amino acids. J was trimmed by 4 bases and V by 4 bases; bases with no gene match: 7. Germline lookup yields CDR1 ENHRY and CDR2 SYGVKD. For the CDR3, the DNA is TGTGCCATCAGTGTTAGGCTAGCGGAATACAATGAGCAGTTCTTC. Translation gives CAISVRLAEYNEQFF.

This clonotype was seen more than once but under ten times. This chain links TRBV9 with TRBJ1-1; no clear D gene. The germline V and J ends were trimmed by 1 base and 0 bases, with 10 bases remaining between them. Germline lookup yields CDR1 SGDLS and CDR2 YYNGEE. This CDR3 has 15 amino acids. CDR3 nucleotide sequence: TGTGCCAGCAGCGTACGGGCAGGTTTGAACACTGAAGCTTTCTTT. Residues: CASSVRAGLNTEAFF.

Ten or more counts support this clonotype. CDR3 region: CASSFRQATYNEQFF. The CDR3, as DNA: TGCGCCAGCAGCTTCCGACAGGCAACCTACAATGAGCAGTTCTTC. The rearrangement links TRBV5-1 to TRBJ2-1; a possible D gene is TRBD1 (6 bases). CDR1 and CDR2 from the germline V gene are SGHRS and YFSETQ. CDR3 length: 15 amino acids. Trimming removed 2 bases from V and 2 bases from J, with 11 bases in between.

The chain carries TRBV15 and TRBJ1-1; TRBD1 is a possible D gene (5 bases). Germline CDR1 LNHNV, CDR2 YYDKDF (reference sequence). V lost 1 base, J lost 1 base, and 13 bases lay in between. The CDR3 is 16 residues long. CDR3 nucleotides: TGTGCCACCAGCAGAGCATTTGGGGGTTCGAACACTGAAGCTTTCTTT. It encodes CATSRAFGGSNTEAFF.

The chain carries TRBV7-2 and TRBJ2-1, with 14 nucleotides matching TRBD2. Germline assignment: CDR1 SGHTA and CDR2 FQGNSA. Germline trimming cut 6 bases from V and 3 bases from J; bases unmatched to any gene: 13. CDR3 size: 19 residues. The CDR3 spells CASSKTLGTSGRDYNEQFF. CDR3 DNA: TGTGCCAGCAGTAAAACGCTCGGGACTAGCGGGAGAGACTACAATGAGCAGTTCTTC.

The chain joins TRBV5-1 to TRBJ2-7; 10 positions agree with TRBD1. The length of the CDR3 is 15 residues. The J segment lost 6 bases and the V segment lost 3 bases, leaving 9 bases of the junction unmatched. Germline V lookup: CDR1 SGHRS, CDR2 YFSETQ. In DNA, the CDR3 is TGCGCCAGCAGCTCCCCGGGACAGGGGACGGTCGAGCAGTACTTC. It specifies CASSSPGQGTVEQYF.

This clonotype was detected ten times or more. V gene TRBV7-2 combines with J gene TRBJ2-5, with 16 bases aligning to TRBD2. The J segment lost 2 bases and the V segment lost 2 bases, leaving 14 bases of the junction unmatched. The length of the CDR3 is 21 residues. CDR1 is SGHTA and CDR2 is FQGNSA in the germline V gene. The CDR3 spells CASSLYGFKGLAGGGQETQYF. DNA for the CDR3: TGTGCCAGCAGCTTATACGGCTTCAAGGGACTAGCGGGAGGGGGGCAAGAGACCCAGTACTTC.

This clonotype showed up many times. The chain carries TRBV27 and TRBJ2-2; D not resolved. The V and J ends lost 2 bases and 3 bases respectively, with 10 bases between them. Germline CDR1 MNHEY, CDR2 SMNVEV (reference sequence). The CDR3 sequence is 15 residues long. The CDR3 DNA reads as TGTGCCAGCAGTTTAAAGGGCAGGTACACCGGGGAGCTGTTTTTT. This codes for CASSLKGRYTGELFF.

The sample holds a few counts of this clonotype. The V and J genes are TRBV29-1 and TRBJ2-5; 8 positions agree with TRBD1. Germline lookup yields CDR1 SQVTM and CDR2 ANQGSEA. This CDR3 is 12 amino acids long. V gave up 7 bases and J gave up 3 bases; unmatched junction bases: 4. The CDR3 is CSGGQGKETQYF. CDR3 coding DNA: TGCAGCGGCGGACAGGGCAAAGAGACCCAGTACTTC. The full variable domain, in which reference TRBV29-1 and TRBJ2-5 provide the parts outside the CDR3, is SAVISQKPSRDICQRGTSLTIQCQVDSQVTMMFWYRQQPGQSLTLIATANQGSEATYESGFVIDKFPISRPNLTFSTLTVSNMSPEDSSIYLCSGGQGKETQYFGPGTRLLVL.